The 23 T cell receptor beta chains below all came from one sample that was sequenced in a study of shared clonotypes between healthy human individuals (dated by TCRdb to 2020 to 2021). Libraries were built with the immunoSEQ multiplex PCR assay. Held by TCRdb, this immuneACCESS table contains in-frame sequences only and omits some clones. Under half of the omission traces to an unresolved V gene where checked; the cause of the rest is unknown. The sample contains some 470,000 clones, about 79% of them found a single time. Clones ranked in the top ten supply approximately 12% of the sample. Material for sequencing was PBMCs. Receptors were obtained from a woman aged 40 to 55 in good health. Some clones in this sample may be carry-over from other donors' samples.

V and J are TRBV29-1 and TRBJ1-2; possibly TRBD1 for D (6 bases). V gave up 5 bases and J gave up 4 bases, with 14 bases separating them. There are 13 residues in the CDR3. Germline V gives CDR1 SQVTM, CDR2 ANQGSEA. The CDR3 is CSVTGYEGYGYTF. In DNA form, the CDR3 reads TGCAGCGTTACAGGGTATGAAGGCTATGGCTACACCTTC.

This clone was seen a few times. V and J are TRBV11-3 and TRBJ2-2, with 14 bases aligning to TRBD2. After removal of 6 bases from V and 4 bases from J, the junction contained 4 bases not matched to a gene. Germline CDR1 SGHNT, CDR2 YENEEA. The CDR3 is made up of 16 amino acids. CDR3 DNA sequence: TGTGCCAGCAGTGAGACTAGCGGGAGGGTCACCGGGGAGCTGTTTTTT. Amino acid sequence: CASSETSGRVTGELFF.

This clone was detected a few times. The genes are TRBV19 and TRBJ1-4; D is ambiguous. The germline CDR1 and CDR2 sequences are LNHDA and SQIVND (reference sequence). The CDR3 totals 14 residues. The V end was cut by 7 bases, the J end by 4 bases, with 13 bases between. The chain's CDR3 is CASKPGPNNEKLFF. CDR3 bases: TGTGCCAGTAAGCCCGGCCCGAATAATGAAAAACTGTTTTTT.

Note on this clone: The sample has other DNA sequences that encode this CDR3 too. The chain joins TRBV5-4 to TRBJ2-2, with 11 bases lining up with TRBD2. With V trimmed by 4 bases and J by 6 bases, 11 bases remained unmatched. Germline V lookup: CDR1 SGHNT, CDR2 YYREEE (reference sequence). The CDR3 sequence is 17 residues long. The CDR3 bases are TGTGCCAGCAGCCGGGGATTAGCGGGAGGGCCCGCCGGGGAGCTGTTTTTT. This translates into CASSRGLAGGPAGELFF.

The chain is built from TRBV28 and TRBJ1-2; D not resolved. This CDR3 is built from 15 residues. V shed 5 bases and J shed 4 bases, with 17 bases lying between them. The germline V gene encodes CDR1 MDHEN and CDR2 SYDVKM. CDR3 nucleotide sequence: TGTGCCAGCAGTCTCCCGAACACCGAATCCTATGGCTACACCTTC. Translated, it gives CASSLPNTESYGYTF.

In the case of this clone: The conserved phenylalanine or tryptophan normally closing the CDR3 is absent here, so this likely arose from a read error. The V and J genes are TRBV27 and TRBJ1-2, with 7 nucleotides matching TRBD1. The CDR3 extends over 13 amino acids. With 8 bases clipped from V and 8 bases from J, the junction kept 11 bases outside the gene matches. Germline assignment: CDR1 MNHEY and CDR2 SMNVEV (reference sequence). This CDR3 reads CASSHRTGNGYTL. The CDR3 DNA follows: TGTGCCAGCTCCCATCGGACAGGTAACGGCTACACCCTC.

The chain uses TRBV7-9 and TRBJ1-4; 9 bases are a match to TRBD1. CDR1 SEHNR and CDR2 FQNEAQ come from the germline V gene (reference sequence). Losses at the gene ends were 5 bases for V and 7 bases for J; bases not matched to a gene: 8. The CDR3 runs 15 residues. CDR3 sequence: CASSPPGTGSEKLFF. The CDR3 nucleotides read TGTGCCAGCAGCCCCCCCGGGACAGGGTCTGAAAAACTGTTTTTT. The full variable domain, rest sourced from reference TRBV7-9 and TRBJ1-4, is DTGVSQNPRHKITKRGQNVTFRCDPISEHNRLYWYRQTLGQGPEFLTYFQNEAQLEKSRLLSDRFSAERPKGSFSTLEIQRTEQGDSAMYLCASSPPGTGSEKLFFGSGTQLSVL.

V usage is TRBV7-8 and J usage is TRBJ1-4; D not certain. V gave up 1 base and J gave up 6 bases, with 3 bases separating them. CDR1 is SGHVS and CDR2 is FQNEAQ in the germline V gene. The CDR3 totals 12 residues. The CDR3 reads CASSLEYEKLFF. The CDR3 DNA reads as TGTGCCAGCAGCTTAGAGTATGAAAAACTGTTTTTT.

J is TRBJ1-5 and V is TRBV19; weak D call: TRBD1 (5 bases). Germline CDR1 LNHDA, CDR2 SQIVND (reference sequence). Trimming removed 3 bases from V and 2 bases from J, with 11 bases in between. CDR3 length equals 15 residues. The CDR3 protein is CASSIQVGGNQPQHF. In nucleotides, the CDR3 is TGTGCCAGTAGTATCCAGGTGGGGGGCAATCAGCCCCAGCATTTT.

This chain uses TRBV29-1 with TRBJ2-1, with D perhaps TRBD1 (5 bases). The germline gives CDR1 SQVTM, CDR2 ANQGSEA. This CDR3 is 13 amino acids long. V gave up 2 bases and J gave up 3 bases, with 8 bases separating them. The CDR3: CSVEMTVYNEQFF. The CDR3 nucleotides read TGCAGCGTTGAAATGACAGTCTACAATGAGCAGTTCTTC.

This clone occurred a few times. This chain connects TRBV2 to TRBJ2-7; D may be TRBD1 or TRBD2 (5 bases each). CDR3 length equals 13 residues. Trimming took 3 bases from V and 5 from J, leaving 11 bases between them. Per the germline V gene, CDR1 is SNHLY and CDR2 is FYNNEI. CDR3 DNA: TGTGCCAGCAGTGATGACGGGGCCCACGAGCAGTACTTC. This translates into CASSDDGAHEQYF. Full variable domain (rest looked up from reference TRBV2 and TRBJ2-7): EPEVTQTPSHQVTQMGQEVILRCVPISNHLYFYWYRQILGQKVEFLVSFYNNEISEKSEIFDDQFSVERPDGSNFTLKIRSTKLEDSAMYFCASSDDGAHEQYFGPGTRLTVT.

This chain uses TRBV4-1 with TRBJ2-1; 9 bases agree with TRBD2. V lost 5 bases, J lost 6 bases, and 5 bases stayed unmatched. Germline CDR1 reads MGHRA; CDR2 reads YSYEKL. The length of the CDR3 is 14 residues. CDR3: CASSLGLAFNEQFF. In DNA, the CDR3 is TGCGCCAGCAGCTTGGGACTAGCTTTCAATGAGCAGTTCTTC.

The rearrangement uses TRBV2 and TRBJ2-3, with D possibly being TRBD1 or TRBD2 (6 bases each). This CDR3 has 15 residues. CDR1 and CDR2 from the germline V gene are SNHLY and FYNNEI. Trimming took off 11 bases at V and 2 bases at J, with 20 bases between the two ends. CDR3 sequence (DNA): TGTGCCGGCATGGAAGTCGGGGGCCCCACAGATACGCAGTATTTT. Amino acids: CAGMEVGGPTDTQYF.

In DNA form, the CDR3 reads TGTGCCAGCGCACAAGCGGGAGAAGCCTACAATGAGCAGTTCTTC. Translation gives CASAQAGEAYNEQFF. The chain recombines TRBV9 with TRBJ2-1; 8 bases fit TRBD2. CDR3 length: 15 amino acids. Germline V gene sequence: CDR1 SGDLS, CDR2 YYNGEE. Trimming took 7 bases from V and 2 from J; bases not matched to a gene: 8.

The rearrangement links TRBV30 to TRBJ2-5; D unclear. The CDR3 contains 13 residues. Germline V gene lookup returns CDR1 GTSNPN and CDR2 SVGIG (reference sequence). The V end lost 2 bases, the J end lost 2 bases, and 9 bases lay between the germline ends. This CDR3 is CAWSYRSQETQYF. The DNA of the CDR3 is TGTGCCTGGAGTTACCGGTCGCAAGAGACCCAGTACTTC.

The chain joins TRBV28 to TRBJ2-7, with 13 positions matching TRBD2. CDR3 length: 17 amino acids. With V trimmed by 6 bases and J by 6 bases, 14 bases remained unmatched. In germline, CDR1 is MDHEN, CDR2 SYDVKM. The CDR3 coding sequence is TGTGCCAGCAGCTCCTATGGACTAGCGGGAGATAACGTCGAGCAGTACTTC. Amino acids: CASSSYGLAGDNVEQYF.

In regard to this clone: Other DNA sequences of this sample code for an identical CDR3. V gene TRBV18 combines with J gene TRBJ1-5; D possibly corresponds to TRBD1 (5 bases). The CDR3 has 13 residues. The ends were cut back, 2 bases at V and 4 bases at J, with 6 bases in the middle. CDR1 and CDR2 from the germline V gene are KGHSH and LQKENI. The CDR3 DNA reads as TGTGCCAGCTCACCAGACAGAAATCAGCCCCAGCATTTT. Protein: CASSPDRNQPQHF.

This chain joins TRBV5-4 and TRBJ2-1; D might be TRBD2 (6 bases). V was shortened by 0 bases and J by 6 bases, with 13 bases between the two germline ends. There are 15 residues in the CDR3. CDR1 and CDR2 (germline): SGHNT, YYREEE (reference sequence). The CDR3 spells CASSLDMWTTNEQFF. The CDR3 DNA reads as TGTGCCAGCAGCTTGGATATGTGGACTACCAATGAGCAGTTCTTC.

Concerning this clone: This is likely an artifact of a read error, given a far larger clone one base away. The sample contains more than one DNA sequence encoding this CDR3. The V call is TRBV2, the J call TRBJ1-5; D gene ambiguous. The CDR3 spans 13 residues. Per germline, CDR1 SNHLY and CDR2 FYNNEI. CDR3 in DNA: TGTGCCAGCAGTGACATTAGCAATCAGCCCCAGCACTTT. Its protein is CASSDISNQPQHF.

CDR3 amino acids: CATSRDRTGMDTQYF. The CDR3, as DNA: TGTGCCACCAGCAGAGACCGGACAGGGATGGATACGCAGTATTTT. This rearrangement joins TRBV15 to TRBJ2-3; 8 bases line up with TRBD1. Germline assignment: CDR1 LNHNV and CDR2 YYDKDF (reference sequence). V gave up 0 bases and J gave up 6 bases; unmatched junction bases: 5. This CDR3 contains 15 residues.

The chain couples TRBV28 to TRBJ2-4; perhaps D is TRBD1 or TRBD2 (6 bases each). CDR3 length equals 19 residues. The V gene lost 8 bases and the J gene lost 0 bases, with 26 bases spanning the gap. Germline loops: CDR1 MDHEN, CDR2 SYDVKM. The CDR3 loop reads CASPPQQGGLPSAKNIQYF. CDR3 DNA: TGTGCCAGCCCACCCCAACAGGGCGGACTACCATCAGCCAAAAACATTCAGTACTTC.

The V and J genes are TRBV5-4 and TRBJ2-7; 9 positions match TRBD1. The junction had 15 bases not matched to a gene; V was cut back by 4 bases and J by 4 bases. This CDR3 has 17 amino acids. CDR1 and CDR2 from the germline V gene are SGHNT and YYREEE (reference sequence). Here the CDR3 reads CASSRDRASSQRYEQYF. In DNA form, the CDR3 reads TGTGCCAGCAGCCGGGACAGGGCGTCGTCCCAAAGGTACGAGCAGTACTTC.

V gene TRBV7-2 combines with J gene TRBJ1-5; 9 bases map to TRBD1. After removal of 5 bases from V and 4 bases from J, the junction contained 9 bases not matched to a gene. The CDR3 has 16 residues. The germline V gene encodes CDR1 SGHTA and CDR2 FQGNSA. The CDR3 reads CASSAPGQGRNQPQHF. CDR3 in DNA: TGTGCCAGCAGCGCACCGGGACAGGGCCGGAATCAGCCCCAGCATTTT.